Listed here are 30 T cell receptor beta chains from one sample, sequenced in a study of cytomegalovirus exposure and HLA in healthy donors (dated by TCRdb to about 2017). Library preparation was by the immunoSEQ multiplex PCR assay. For the multiplex PCR, a mixture combining 60 forward primers for TCR Vbeta segments and 13 reverse primers for TCR Jbeta segments was used. The immuneACCESS repertoire file appears here via TCRdb, limited to in-frame rearrangements. These files lack a portion of the clones; in checked studies, under half of the deficit traces to unresolved V genes, and the cause of the others is not known. The sample table records around 190,000 clones; about 78% of these occur just once. The ten top clones hold 2.9% of the sample. Sequencing was carried out using PBMCs. These receptors all stem from a woman aged 25 to 39 in good health and CMV-seronegative.

The chain couples TRBV7-2 to TRBJ1-4; D is unclear. V was pared by 4 bases and J by 3 bases, with 6 bases between. Looked up from germline, CDR1 is SGHTA and CDR2 is FQGNSA. The CDR3 totals 13 residues. The CDR3 DNA is TGTGCCAGCAGCTACAGTCCTAATGAAAAACTGTTTTTT. It encodes CASSYSPNEKLFF.

As regards this clone: The same CDR3 can be traced to other DNA sequences in this sample. The chain has TRBV11-2 and TRBJ1-1, with 7 bases lining up with TRBD1. This CDR3 is 15 amino acids long. The ends lost 4 bases at V and 1 base at J; junction bases unmatched: 6. Looked up from germline, CDR1 is SGHAT and CDR2 is FQNNGV. CDR3 residues: CASSSPGTANTEAFF. For the CDR3, the DNA is TGTGCCAGCAGCTCACCCGGGACAGCGAACACTGAAGCTTTCTTT.

The chain couples TRBV5-1 to TRBJ1-2; possibly TRBD1 for D (6 bases). CDR3 size: 12 residues. V was shortened by 4 bases and J by 5 bases, with 9 bases between the two germline ends. Germline CDR1 SGHRS, CDR2 YFSETQ. The CDR3 spells CASSAGQYGYTF. The CDR3 DNA reads TGCGCCAGCAGCGCCGGACAGTATGGCTACACCTTC.

The chain links TRBV27 to TRBJ2-1, with TRBD2 as a possible D gene (5 bases). V lost 3 bases to trimming and J lost 9 bases, with 18 bases between them. Germline CDR1 and CDR2: MNHEY and SMNVEV (reference sequence). CDR3 size: 15 residues. In DNA, the CDR3 is TGTGCCAGCAGTTTGGTCAGGCTTCGGCGGGTTGAGCAGTTCTTC. Amino acids: CASSLVRLRRVEQFF.

The rearrangement links TRBV11-1 to TRBJ2-5; TRBD2 aligns across 7 bases. Looked up from germline, CDR1 is SGHAT and CDR2 is FQDESV (reference sequence). V shed 0 bases and J 4 bases; nucleotides not matched to a gene: 8. This CDR3 is 16 amino acids long. The CDR3 region has the DNA TGTGCCAGCAGCTTAGCGCCTAGCGGAGGACCAGAGACCCAGTACTTC. This codes for CASSLAPSGGPETQYF.

Note on this clone: Sequence at one end of the junction differs from germline and may be a read error. The V call is TRBV7-9, the J call TRBJ2-1, with a possible D match to TRBD1 (5 bases). The CDR3 contains 18 residues. In germline, CDR1 is SEHNR, CDR2 FQNEAQ (reference sequence). The CDR3 here is CSSSLAQVFQGPDNEQFF. In nucleotides, the CDR3 is TGTTCCAGCAGCTTAGCTCAAGTGTTTCAGGGTCCAGACAATGAGCAGTTCTTC.

The V and J genes are TRBV7-9 and TRBJ1-2; D unresolved. With 0 bases removed from V and 5 bases from J, the gap between germline ends came to 4 bases. The CDR3 loop spans 12 amino acids. CDR1 is SEHNR, CDR2 FQNEAQ, per germline (reference sequence). CDR3 region: CASSLAEYGYTF. The DNA of the CDR3 is TGTGCCAGCAGCTTAGCCGAGTATGGCTACACCTTC.

The chain links TRBV30 to TRBJ2-5, with 11 bases that match TRBD1. CDR1 and CDR2 from the germline V gene are GTSNPN and SVGIG (reference sequence). Trimming took 4 bases from V and 10 from J; bases not matched to a gene: 8. The CDR3 has 13 residues. The CDR3 protein is CAWKVDRGRFQYF. Here the CDR3 DNA reads TGTGCCTGGAAGGTGGACAGGGGGCGATTCCAGTACTTC.

In its sample, this clone was seen a few times. The V call is TRBV6-6, the J call TRBJ2-7; 10 bases align to TRBD1. The junction had 9 bases not matched to a gene; V was cut back by 6 bases and J by 1 base. Per the germline V gene, CDR1 is MNHNY and CDR2 is SVGAGI (reference sequence). This CDR3 contains 16 residues. CDR3 bases: TGTGCCAGCAGAGCTCCGGGACAGGGGAAGTCCTACGAGCAGTACTTC. The encoded protein is CASRAPGQGKSYEQYF.

This clone turned up a few times. The V gene is TRBV19, the J gene TRBJ2-7; 7 nucleotides match TRBD1. Germline CDR1 and CDR2: LNHDA and SQIVND (reference sequence). The length of the CDR3 is 15 residues. After removal of 6 bases from V and 3 bases from J, the junction contained 11 bases not matched to a gene. Written as DNA, the CDR3 is TGTGCCAGTAGCCGAAACAGGGGACAGAGCTACGAGCAGTACTTC. Protein sequence: CASSRNRGQSYEQYF.

The chain is built from TRBV2 and TRBJ2-3, with D unclear. V was cut by 3 bases and J by 3 bases, with 13 bases left in between. Germline V CDR1 and CDR2: SNHLY, FYNNEI. This CDR3 region has 15 residues. CDR3 sequence (DNA): TGTGCCAGCAGTGAGTCGGCGGTTCAAACAGATACGCAGTATTTT. Translated: CASSESAVQTDTQYF.

This clone was observed a handful of times. The V call is TRBV5-6, the J call TRBJ2-5; 12 bases map to TRBD2. Germline V CDR1 and CDR2: SGHDT, YYEEEE. The CDR3 has 14 residues. J lost 4 bases, V lost 6 bases, and 4 bases had no gene match. CDR3 loop: CASTASGGVETQYF. The CDR3 bases are TGTGCCAGCACCGCTAGCGGGGGGGTAGAGACCCAGTACTTC.

This clone was recorded once. V is TRBV7-6 and J is TRBJ1-5; the match to TRBD1 covers 10 bases. CDR1 SGHVS and CDR2 FNYEAQ come from the germline V gene. V was clipped by 5 bases and J by 0 bases; unmatched bases: 10. This CDR3 region has 18 residues. The CDR3 nucleotides are TGTGCCAGCAGCGTCCCGGGACAGGGGAGTAGTAGCAATCAGCCCCAGCATTTT. Translation gives CASSVPGQGSSSNQPQHF.

This clone was recorded once. CDR3 DNA: TGTGCAGCGTTCAAAGCGGGGAACACTGAAGCTTTCTTT. It specifies CAAFKAGNTEAFF. V and J are TRBV28 and TRBJ1-1; D ambiguous. The CDR3 extends over 13 amino acids. The V gene's germline CDR1 is MDHEN and CDR2 SYDVKM.

This chain joins TRBV19 and TRBJ1-5, with 7 bases identical to TRBD1. Germline V gene sequence: CDR1 LNHDA, CDR2 SQIVND (reference sequence). This CDR3 contains 16 residues. V was pared by 2 bases and J by 3 bases, with 7 bases of the junction left unmatched. In DNA, the CDR3 is TGTGCCAGTAGTATACGTCGACAGGGACACAATCAGCCCCAGCATTTT. Its translation is CASSIRRQGHNQPQHF.

The chain combines TRBV29-1 with TRBJ2-7, with D unresolved. Trimming left V 7 bases short and J 0 bases short, with 13 bases between. Germline CDR1 reads SQVTM; CDR2 reads ANQGSEA. The CDR3 loop spans 13 amino acids. In DNA, the CDR3 is TGCAGCGCTCAGCGAGCGAGCTCCTACGAGCAGTACTTC. Translation: CSAQRASSYEQYF.

This chain connects TRBV28 to TRBJ2-3; D call uncertain. This CDR3 has 13 amino acids. V was shortened by 6 bases and J by 6 bases, with 13 bases between the two germline ends. From germline, CDR1 is MDHEN and CDR2 SYDVKM. CDR3 in amino acids: CASRAPLPDTQYF. CDR3 coding DNA: TGTGCCAGCAGAGCCCCCCTGCCGGATACGCAGTATTTT.

For the CDR3, the DNA is TGCGCCAGCAGCTCTGGGGGAGGGAGGTCTTCCTACAATGAGCAGTTCTTC. It is translated as CASSSGGGRSSYNEQFF. The V and J genes are TRBV5-1 and TRBJ2-1; 7 bases line up with TRBD2. Germline V gives CDR1 SGHRS, CDR2 YFSETQ. The CDR3 contains 17 residues. V lost 3 bases, J lost 1 base, and 10 bases stayed unmatched.

This chain uses TRBV5-6 with TRBJ2-7; D perhaps matches TRBD1 (6 bases). From germline, CDR1 is SGHDT and CDR2 YYEEEE. The CDR3 is made up of 15 amino acids. V lost 0 bases and J lost 2, with 12 bases in between. CDR3 sequence: CASSLGGRRAYEQYF. As DNA, the CDR3 is TGTGCCAGCAGCTTGGGGGGGCGCAGGGCCTACGAGCAGTACTTC. Filled out from reference TRBV5-6 and TRBJ2-7, the complete variable domain reads DAGVTQSPTHLIKTRGQQVTLRCSPKSGHDTVSWYQQALGQGPQFIFQYYEEEERQRGNFPDRFSGHQFPNYSSELNVNALLLGDSALYLCASSLGGRRAYEQYFGPGTRLTVT.

The chain joins TRBV30 to TRBJ1-2; D is possibly TRBD1 (5 bases). The CDR3 is 15 amino acids. The V gene lost 5 bases and the J gene lost 4 bases, with 20 bases spanning the gap. CDR1 and CDR2 (germline): GTSNPN, SVGIG (reference sequence). Here the CDR3 DNA reads TGTGCCTGGTCTCCATACATTGGGGGAGGCTATGGCTACACCTTC. Protein product: CAWSPYIGGGYGYTF.

The chain is built from TRBV11-3 and TRBJ1-6; tentatively, D is TRBD1 (5 bases). The ends were cut back, 5 bases at V and 6 bases at J, with 8 bases in the middle. Germline values: CDR1 SGHNT, CDR2 YENEEA. This CDR3 is built from 13 residues. Written as DNA, the CDR3 is TGTGCCAGCAGCGACAGAGCTAATTCACCCCTCCACTTT. It translates to CASSDRANSPLHF.

This clone has only a few counts. The chain employs TRBV11-2 and TRBJ1-2, with D tentatively TRBD1 (6 bases). Germline assignment: CDR1 SGHAT and CDR2 FQNNGV. CDR3 size: 15 residues. The V end was cut by 1 base, the J end by 4 bases, with 13 bases between. The CDR3 nucleotides read TGTGCCAGCAGCTTAGTTGACCACAGGGCCTATGGCTACACCTTC. Protein product: CASSLVDHRAYGYTF.

The chain combines TRBV4-1 with TRBJ1-5, with TRBD1 matching 7 bases. The germline CDR1 and CDR2 sequences are MGHRA and YSYEKL. This CDR3 spans 14 amino acids. The V segment lost 1 base and the J segment 7 bases; nucleotides outside the gene matches: 4. The CDR3 region is CASSQVGGFQPQHF. CDR3 DNA sequence: TGCGCCAGCAGCCAAGTAGGGGGCTTCCAGCCCCAGCATTTT.

This clone was observed a handful of times. A junction end diverges from the germline sequence, so it may reflect a read error. The chain uses TRBV7-2 and TRBJ2-7; D unclear. There are 12 residues in the CDR3. Looked up from germline, CDR1 is SGHTA and CDR2 is FQGNSA. The CDR3 DNA reads as TGTGCCAGCAGCTTTATTTCCTCCGAGCAGTACTTC. Translated: CASSFISSEQYF.

The chain carries TRBV2 and TRBJ1-5, with D perhaps matching TRBD1 (5 bases). Trimming removed 3 bases at V and 5 bases at J, with 14 bases between. Germline CDR1 is SNHLY and CDR2 is FYNNEI. The CDR3 consists of 15 residues. The chain's CDR3 is CASSEGRVRDQPQHF. CDR3 bases: TGTGCCAGCAGTGAGGGCAGGGTTAGGGATCAGCCCCAGCATTTT. Using reference TRBV2 and TRBJ1-5 for the parts outside the CDR3, the full variable domain is EPEVTQTPSHQVTQMGQEVILRCVPISNHLYFYWYRQILGQKVEFLVSFYNNEISEKSEIFDDQFSVERPDGSNFTLKIRSTKLEDSAMYFCASSEGRVRDQPQHFGDGTRLSIL.

This clone has more than one count but fewer than ten. The V gene is TRBV18, the J gene TRBJ2-7; D might be TRBD2 (5 bases). CDR1 KGHSH and CDR2 LQKENI come from the germline V gene. Trimming pared 1 base from V and 3 bases from J, leaving 16 bases between. This CDR3 region has 16 residues. This CDR3 reads CASSPRGALAGYEQYF. CDR3 DNA sequence: TGTGCCAGCTCACCACGGGGAGCCCTAGCTGGCTACGAGCAGTACTTC.

The rearrangement uses TRBV5-1 and TRBJ2-5; TRBD1 matches at 8 bases. The CDR3 extends over 16 amino acids. Germline V gene lookup returns CDR1 SGHRS and CDR2 YFSETQ. V dropped 0 bases and J dropped 4; count of bases not matched to a gene: 8. The CDR3 is CASSLVPTGAGETQYF. CDR3 DNA sequence: TGCGCCAGCAGCTTGGTCCCGACAGGGGCAGGAGAGACCCAGTACTTC.

The V gene is TRBV5-1, the J gene TRBJ2-3; D perhaps matches TRBD1 (6 bases). The germline CDR1 and CDR2 sequences are SGHRS and YFSETQ. The CDR3 consists of 14 residues. V was clipped by 2 bases and J by 4 bases, with 11 bases between them. CDR3 in amino acids: CASSFIPGADTQYF. As DNA, the CDR3 is TGCGCCAGCAGCTTTATCCCAGGGGCAGATACGCAGTATTTT.

This chain joins TRBV5-1 and TRBJ1-1, with 11 bases fitting TRBD1. This CDR3 has 15 amino acids. From germline, CDR1 is SGHRS and CDR2 YFSETQ. With V trimmed by 0 bases and J by 3 bases, 1 base remained unmatched. The DNA of the CDR3 is TGCGCCAGCAGCTTGGGGGACAGGGGGTACACTGAAGCTTTCTTT. Protein sequence: CASSLGDRGYTEAFF.

The count of this clone is one. V and J are TRBV5-6 and TRBJ2-5; the D gene is possibly TRBD1 (5 bases). The CDR3 has 13 residues. V was cut by 4 bases and J by 4 bases, with 11 bases left in between. Germline CDR1 and CDR2: SGHDT and YYEEEE. CDR3 protein: CASSLGPRETQYF. CDR3 sequence (DNA): TGTGCCAGCAGCCTGGGGCCCCGAGAGACCCAGTACTTC.